These T cell receptor beta chains were read from a single sample in a study of T cell clusters in autoimmune cytopenias. TCRdb derives one entry per CDR3 protein from the multiplex PCR reads, leaving out DNA. The sample yields 2,900 or so distinct CDR3 sequences, of which the top ten take up about 9.3%. What was sequenced was peripheral blood. The receptors stem from a human donor with an autoimmune cytopenia or autoimmune hepatitis (not recorded which). Each CDR3 is given with its conserved first and last residue. The size field reads how often the clone was seen (once, few, many) or a class if it is expanded.

>TRBV12-3/TRBV12-4|TRBJ2-3|medium-sized|15
CASSSPGTLKDTQYF
>TRBV19|TRBJ2-7|medium-sized|13
CASSQEDNYEQYF
>TRBV6-5|TRBJ2-1|medium-sized|15
CASILGLADYNEQFF
>TRBV15|TRBJ2-1|medium-sized|13
CATSKPGDNEQFF
>TRBV18|TRBJ2-7|medium-sized|13
CASSPGLPYEQYF
>TRBV29-1|TRBJ2-2|medium-sized|17
CSVEEVSYGTETGELFF
>TRBV29-1|TRBJ1-1|large|13
CSVLRGGNTEAFF
>TRBV30|TRBJ2-1|medium-sized|15
CAWSVGQVSYNEQFF
>TRBV29-1|TRBJ2-5|large|12
CSVDRGEETQYF
>TRBV29-1|TRBJ2-7|medium-sized|14
CSVAPDYPRGEQYF
>TRBV19|TRBJ2-1|medium-sized|15
CASSPLAGAMDEQFF
>TRBV19|TRBJ2-7|medium-sized|15
CASKRTGEKAYEQYF
>TRBV9|TRBJ2-7|medium-sized|15
CASSVSSGSGNEQYF
>TRBV5-6|TRBJ2-5|medium-sized|17
CASSSGGQGASQETQYF
>TRBV18|TRBJ2-7|medium-sized|14
CASSQGQGTYEQYF
>TRBV30|TRBJ1-2|medium-sized|14
CAWSETGGGYGYTF
>TRBV27|TRBJ2-7|medium-sized|21
CASHPWVPRTLREHPSLEQYF
>TRBV7-6|TRBJ2-1|medium-sized|14
CASSGYRGDNEQFF
>TRBV20-1|TRBJ2-5|medium-sized|15
CSAGSLAGGKETQYF
>TRBV13|TRBJ2-5|medium-sized|14
CASSLMGSQETQYF
>TRBV20-1|TRBJ2-5|medium-sized|13
CSARDEGAETQYF
>TRBV4-3|TRBJ2-3|medium-sized|15
CASSPRTSGTDTQYF
>TRBV4-2|TRBJ2-2|medium-sized|16
CASSQTHRGPAGELFF
>TRBV6-2/TRBV6-3|TRBJ2-1|medium-sized|15
CASHTPWGLHNEQFF
>TRBV18|TRBJ1-2|medium-sized|15
CASSTQGQANYGYTF
>TRBV6-5|TRBJ2-7|medium-sized|15
CASSRERGLPYEQYF
>TRBV20-1|TRBJ2-7|medium-sized|13
CSAAGGTVYEQYF
>TRBV18|TRBJ1-5|medium-sized|14
CASSPQAGNQPQHF